A selection of T cell receptor beta chains follows, all from one sample in a study of T-cell reconstitution after alpha-beta-depleted transplantation in children. Via MiXCR, TCRdb re-called the PCR reads, giving one row per CDR3 protein. The data show about 610,000 distinct CDR3 sequences, with about 10% seen just once and 4% held by the top ten. The sequenced sample was PBMCs from the stem cell graft donor, obtained from the stem cell graft. Receptors were obtained from a human donor who donated a stem cell graft to a child with acute myeloid leukemia. Each CDR3 is given with its conserved first and last residue. The D gene is left open where the match is weak. Rows give clone size only sometimes, using once, few, many, or a class for an expanded clone.

v_call	d_call	j_call	cdr3_length	clone_size	cdr3_aa	cdr3_nt
TRBV19	.	TRBJ2-1	13	many	CASSDRPDNEQFF	TGTGCCAGTAGCGACAGACCCGACAATGAGCAGTTCTTC
TRBV7-3	.	TRBJ2-2	17	many	CASSPRVGLAGTGELFF	TGTGCCAGCAGCCCGAGGGTAGGGCTAGCAGGCACCGGGGAGCTGTTTTTT
TRBV7-6	.	TRBJ1-1	19	.	CASSKGLPGLGSQNTEAFF	TGTGCCAGCAGTAAGGGGTTACCGGGACTCGGCTCCCAGAACACTGAAGCTTTCTTT
TRBV29-1	TRBD2	TRBJ2-7	13	few	CSVGGGRNYEQYF	TGCAGCGTTGGGGGCGGGAGGAACTACGAGCAGTACTTC
TRBV11-2	.	TRBJ1-3	19	.	CASSSSGTTFPLSGNTIYF	TGTGCCAGCAGCTCCTCCGGGACAACGTTTCCTCTCTCTGGAAACACCATATATTTT
TRBV4-1	.	TRBJ2-7	14	many	CASSQATTDPEQYF	TGCGCCAGCAGCCAGGCAACGACAGACCCCGAGCAGTACTTC
TRBV20-1	.	TRBJ2-1	14	many	CSASPRGPPNEQFF	TGCAGTGCTAGCCCGAGGGGACCTCCTAATGAGCAGTTCTTC
TRBV24-1	TRBD2	TRBJ2-7	15	.	CATSAVTSGTYEQYF	TGTGCCACCAGTGCCGTAACTAGCGGGACTTACGAGCAGTACTTC
TRBV19	.	TRBJ1-1	13	few	CASMQGMNTEAFF	TGTGCCAGTATGCAGGGCATGAACACTGAAGCTTTCTTT
TRBV27	TRBD1	TRBJ2-1	15	few	CASSLRTGGLNEQFF	TGTGCCAGCAGTCTCCGGACAGGGGGGCTCAATGAGCAGTTCTTC
TRBV7-9	.	TRBJ1-3	17	few	CASSLERGGVSGNTIYF	TGTGCCAGCAGCTTAGAAAGAGGGGGAGTCTCTGGAAACACCATATATTTT
TRBV12-3/TRBV12-4	TRBD1	TRBJ2-7	15	.	CASRVQGAPTYEQYF	TGTGCCAGCAGAGTTCAGGGGGCCCCTACCTACGAGCAGTACTTC
TRBV5-6	.	TRBJ2-6	16	many	CASSLVGGSGANVLTF	TGTGCCAGCAGCTTGGTCGGAGGATCTGGGGCCAACGTCCTGACTTTC
TRBV7-2	.	TRBJ2-1	13	many	CASSLDWSGEQFF	TGTGCCAGCAGCTTAGATTGGAGCGGTGAGCAGTTCTTC
TRBV12-3/TRBV12-4	.	TRBJ2-7	13	many	CATRGSGSYEQYF	TGTGCCACCCGGGGATCTGGCTCCTACGAGCAGTACTTC
TRBV7-9	.	TRBJ2-1	17	many	CASSSTRGSDPYNEQFF	TGTGCCAGCAGCTCAACCCGGGGAAGTGATCCCTACAATGAGCAGTTCTTC
TRBV4-3	TRBD2	TRBJ2-1	16	many	CASSQGTSGSNNEQFF	TGCGCCAGCAGCCAAGGTACTAGCGGGTCGAACAATGAGCAGTTCTTC
TRBV6-5	.	TRBJ1-1	16	.	CASSYTPKGRNTEAFF	TGTGCCAGCAGTTACACCCCGAAGGGACGAAACACTGAAGCTTTCTTT
TRBV4-3	TRBD2	TRBJ2-7	18	few	CASSQSSWRGLAVYEQYF	TGCGCCAGCAGCCAGTCGAGTTGGAGAGGACTAGCGGTTTACGAGCAGTACTTC
TRBV7-2	.	TRBJ2-5	13	many	CASSFLGAETQYF	TGTGCCAGCAGCTTCTTGGGGGCGGAGACCCAGTACTTC
TRBV9	.	TRBJ2-7	14	few	CASSVVATGPEQYF	TGTGCCAGCAGCGTAGTGGCGACGGGCCCCGAGCAGTACTTC
TRBV7-9	.	TRBJ1-2	13	.	CASSSRALYGYTF	TGTGCCAGCAGCTCCCGGGCCCTCTATGGCTACACCTTC
TRBV28	.	TRBJ2-7	15	.	CASSLWERAAYEQYF	TGTGCCAGCAGTTTGTGGGAAAGGGCCGCCTACGAGCAGTACTTC
TRBV6-2/TRBV6-3	TRBD2	TRBJ2-7	18	few	CASSYGLAGRKSSYEQYF	TGTGCCAGCAGTTACGGGCTAGCGGGCCGAAAGAGCTCCTACGAGCAGTACTTC
TRBV29-1	TRBD1	TRBJ1-2	14	many	CSVEDGTAFGGYTF	TGCAGCGTTGAAGATGGGACAGCGTTCGGTGGCTACACCTTC
TRBV7-9	TRBD1	TRBJ2-2	15	.	CASSLTGPNTGELFF	TGTGCCAGCAGCTTGACAGGGCCGAACACCGGGGAGCTGTTTTTT
TRBV7-9	TRBD2	TRBJ2-2	14	few	CASSRGGRTGELFF	TGTGCCAGCAGCCGCGGGGGGCGGACCGGGGAGCTGTTTTTT
TRBV12-3/TRBV12-4	.	TRBJ2-7	13	.	CASSPLGRYEQYF	TGTGCCAGCAGTCCCCTCGGGCGCTACGAGCAGTACTTC
TRBV5-1	.	TRBJ1-4	13	few	CASSFQAGEKLFF	TGCGCCAGCAGCTTCCAGGCTGGGGAAAAACTGTTTTTT
TRBV28	.	TRBJ1-5	14	few	CASSLTARRQPQHF	TGTGCCAGCAGTTTAACGGCCAGAAGGCAGCCCCAGCATTTT
TRBV27	.	TRBJ2-6	18	.	CASSLNGLRESGANVLTF	TGTGCCAGCAGTTTAAATGGGCTCAGAGAGTCTGGGGCCAACGTCCTGACTTTC
TRBV2	.	TRBJ2-3	12	few	CASSELGVTQYF	TGTGCCAGCAGTGAACTAGGAGTTACGCAGTATTTT
TRBV7-2	TRBD2	TRBJ2-3	14	.	CASGGLARTDTQYF	TGTGCCAGCGGGGGACTAGCCCGCACAGATACGCAGTATTTT
TRBV7-8	.	TRBJ2-1	14	few	CAGSDGSSYNEQFF	TGTGCCGGATCGGACGGGAGCTCCTACAATGAGCAGTTCTTC
TRBV28	TRBD2	TRBJ2-7	16	few	CASSPSGLAGIYEQYF	TGTGCCAGCAGTCCCTCGGGACTAGCGGGGATCTACGAGCAGTACTTC
TRBV28	.	TRBJ2-7	14	few	CASSLREVGYEQYF	TGTGCCAGCAGTTTGAGGGAAGTAGGCTACGAGCAGTACTTC
TRBV9	.	TRBJ1-5	15	.	CASSVGPGFNQPQHF	TGTGCCAGCAGCGTAGGGCCTGGATTCAATCAGCCCCAGCATTTT
TRBV7-7	.	TRBJ2-1	16	.	CASSKTTPGSYNEQFF	TGTGCTAGCAGCAAGACTACCCCAGGCTCCTACAATGAGCAGTTCTTC
TRBV12-3/TRBV12-4	TRBD2	TRBJ2-2	16	few	CASRGLAGAVAGELFF	TGTGCCAGCAGAGGACTAGCGGGAGCGGTTGCCGGGGAGCTGTTTTTT
TRBV11-1	TRBD1	TRBJ2-7	14	many	CASSSTGASYEQYF	TGTGCCAGCAGCTCGACAGGGGCGTCCTACGAGCAGTACTTC